The T cell receptor (beta chain) under discussion was sequenced for a study of metastatic and nonmetastatic thyroid tumors. Study findings and constraints: Malignant tumors reportedly showed significantly higher TCR beta diversity than benign nodules in both blood and tumor.

There are 15 residues in the CDR3. The V and J ends lost 6 bases and 2 bases, in that order; junction bases with no gene match: 8. In the case of this clone: Its antigen remains unknown.

As originally analysed: CDR3 differences across clinicopathological groups were used to build a distant-metastasis classifier for papillary thyroid cancer. TCRdb re-called the PCR reads through MiXCR. TCRdb, rather than the study authors, made the V and J calls. The data show around 15,000 clones, with roughly 19% seen just once and roughly 12% held by the top ten. All patients were untreated before thyroid surgery. The material sequenced was blood. This receptor was obtained from a female donor with papillary thyroid cancer or a benign thyroid nodule (not recorded which). Some clones in this sample may be carry-over from other donors' samples. The chain couples TRBV12-3 or TRBV12-4 to TRBJ1-1; 8 bases agree with TRBD1. CDR3 in amino acids: CASRQAGGGNTEAFF. The CDR3 nucleotides read TGTGCCAGCAGACAGGCAGGGGGCGGTAACACTGAAGCTTTCTTT.